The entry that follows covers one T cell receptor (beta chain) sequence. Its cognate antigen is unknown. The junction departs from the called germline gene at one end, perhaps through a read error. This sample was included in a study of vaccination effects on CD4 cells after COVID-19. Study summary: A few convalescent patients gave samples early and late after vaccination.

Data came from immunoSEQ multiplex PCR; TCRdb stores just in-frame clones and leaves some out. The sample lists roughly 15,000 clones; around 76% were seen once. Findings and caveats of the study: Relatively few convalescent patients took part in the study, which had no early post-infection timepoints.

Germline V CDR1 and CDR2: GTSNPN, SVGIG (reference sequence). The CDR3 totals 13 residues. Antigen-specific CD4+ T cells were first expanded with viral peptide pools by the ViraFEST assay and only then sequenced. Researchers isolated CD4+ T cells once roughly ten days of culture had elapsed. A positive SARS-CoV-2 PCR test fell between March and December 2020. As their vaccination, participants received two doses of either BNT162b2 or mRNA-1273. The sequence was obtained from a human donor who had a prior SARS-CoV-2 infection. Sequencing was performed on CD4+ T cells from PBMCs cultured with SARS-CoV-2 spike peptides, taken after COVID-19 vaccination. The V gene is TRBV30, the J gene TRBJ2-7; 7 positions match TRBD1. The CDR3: CAWSVYLTGVPWF. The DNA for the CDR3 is TGTGCCTGGAGTGTCTACCTAACAGGGGTCCCCTGGTTC.